This T cell receptor beta chain was sequenced for a study of OX40 agonist ivuxolimab in advanced cancers. Looking at the study overall: While on treatment, patients had intravenous ivuxolimab at 0.01 to 10 mg/kg every 2 weeks.

General study points: The study did not work out the antigen specificity of the expanded peripheral T cells. Mean expanded clone counts were higher in CD8+ than CD4+ T cells.

Concerning this clone: Its antigen is not identified.

This CDR3 has 12 amino acids. Germline V gene data show CDR1 as SNHLY and CDR2 as FYNNEI. The V end was cut by 6 bases, the J end by 5 bases, with 10 bases between. TCRdb's copy holds only in-frame clones and misses some; the assay was immunoSEQ multiplex PCR. The sample lists tens of thousands of clones, approximately 90% occurring once. This chain uses TRBV2 with TRBJ2-5, with D unresolved. The sequence was obtained from an adult with an advanced solid tumor such as melanoma, head and neck, liver or kidney cancer. The sample here was CD4+ or CD8+ T cells sorted from blood, taken in a trial of the OX40 agonist ivuxolimab. The CDR3, as DNA: TGTGCCAGCAGCCCAGCCGGGGAGACCCAGTACTTC. Translation: CASSPAGETQYF.